This TCR beta chain was sequenced in a study of CD8+ T cells in alopecia areata. Study summary: People stayed on tofacitinib for 6 to 18 months, then stopped the drug for 6 months.

As for treatment: oral pan-JAK inhibitor, 5-10 mg twice daily. RNA extraction was followed by reverse transcription into cDNA, which acted as the sequencing template. The assay was immunoSEQ multiplex PCR, and TCRdb's table has in-frame clones only and misses some. The sample records around 270,000 clones, roughly 64% being singletons. Trimming removed 0 bases from V and 3 bases from J; junction bases left unmatched: 4. The germline gives CDR1 SQVTM, CDR2 ANQGSEA. This CDR3 is 14 amino acids long. Study outcomes and limitations: Having just one nonresponder leaves the connection between baseline CD8+ expansion and response unresolved. Alopecia totalis/universalis scalp especially showed more expanded CD8+ clones than normal scalp.

Regarding this clone: Antigen specificity is unknown.

The clonotype comes from a human donor with alopecia areata. This chain links TRBV29-1 with TRBJ1-2, with 7 bases that match TRBD1. This specimen consisted of CD4+ T cells sorted from blood, obtained at week 24, from a patient treated with tofacitinib. The CDR3 nucleotides are TGCAGCGTTGAAGATACAGGGGATTACTATGGCTACACCTTC. Its protein is CSVEDTGDYYGYTF.